This T cell receptor (beta chain) originates from a study of T cell repertoires in aging, cancer and after chemotherapy. In the study overall: Six age groups, ranging from 30 or younger to 70 or older, included the donors.

Amplification of TCR beta used genomic DNA extracted from peripheral blood. Trimming cost V 10 bases and J 1 base, with 11 bases left between them. This CDR3 is 13 amino acids long. Germline assignment: CDR1 LNHDA and CDR2 SQIVND (reference sequence). This clonotype is labeled as large. TRB rearrangements spanning V, D and J were amplified using mixed TRB-A/B primers. A single record per CDR3 protein comes from TCRdb applying MiXCR to the multiplex PCR reads. This table holds over a thousand distinct CDR3 sequences, just under 30% found once. The clonotype was recovered from a human donor with a solid tumor. Material for sequencing was blood. This chain joins TRBV19 and TRBJ1-3; maybe TRBD1 (5 bases). The CDR3 reads CATAPGSGNTIYF. For the CDR3, the DNA is TGTGCCACCGCCCCAGGGTCTGGAAACACCATATATTTT.